This T cell receptor beta chain was recorded in a study of OX40 agonist ivuxolimab in advanced cancers. The method was immunoSEQ multiplex PCR; TCRdb's version includes in-frame clones alone and lacks a portion of them. This sample has 45,000 to 65,000 clones, with roughly 77% found just once. The trim removed 0 bases at V and 0 bases at J, leaving 3 bases unmatched. Per germline, CDR1 SGHRS and CDR2 YFSETQ. The length of the CDR3 is 17 residues. The sequence derives from an adult with an advanced solid tumor such as melanoma, head and neck, liver or kidney cancer. Specimen: CD4+ or CD8+ T cells sorted from blood, collected in a trial of the OX40 agonist ivuxolimab. This rearrangement joins TRBV5-1 to TRBJ2-7, with 13 bases that match TRBD2. The CDR3 sequence is CASSLGLAGGFSYEQYF. In DNA form, the CDR3 reads TGCGCCAGCAGCTTGGGACTAGCGGGGGGTTTCTCCTACGAGCAGTACTTC. The full variable domain, with the rest looked up from reference TRBV5-1 and TRBJ2-7, is KAGVTQTPRYLIKTRGQQVTLSCSPISGHRSVSWYQQTPGQGLQFLFEYFSETQRNKGNFPGRFSGRQFSNSRSEMNVSTLELGDSALYLCASSLGLAGGFSYEQYFGPGTRLTVT.